A selection of T cell receptor beta chains follows, all from one sample in a study of blood T cell repertoires in COVID-19. Assay: immunoSEQ multiplex PCR; the TCRdb copy retains only in-frame clones and omits some. The sample records fewer than 400,000 clones, 85% being singletons. The sequencing input was peripheral blood. These receptors all stem from a woman aged 18-29 years with acute or convalescent COVID-19. The CDR3 runs from the conserved cysteine through the conserved F or W. Each record gives: clone size, D gene, V gene, J gene, CDR3 DNA, CDR3 protein. The D gene is left open where the match is weak. Rows give clone size only sometimes, using once, few, many, or a class for an expanded clone.

clone_size: .; d_call: .; v_call: TRBV2; j_call: TRBJ2-7; cdr3_nt: TGTGCCAGCAGTGATACCCGGGACCTCGGAGGGGAGCAGTACTTC; cdr3_aa: CASSDTRDLGGEQYF
clone_size: .; d_call: TRBD1; v_call: TRBV2; j_call: TRBJ1-2; cdr3_nt: TGTGCCAGCAGTGACTCGGACAGGGGTATTTCTGGCTACACCTTC; cdr3_aa: CASSDSDRGISGYTF
clone_size: .; d_call: .; v_call: TRBV11-2; j_call: TRBJ2-5; cdr3_nt: TGTGCCAGCAGCTTAGATCGTAGGGGGACCCAGTACTTC; cdr3_aa: CASSLDRRGTQYF
clone_size: .; d_call: .; v_call: TRBV14; j_call: TRBJ2-2; cdr3_nt: TGTGCCAGCAGCCAAGACCCCGAGGGGGAGCTGTTTTTT; cdr3_aa: CASSQDPEGELFF
clone_size: .; d_call: .; v_call: TRBV7-3; j_call: TRBJ2-1; cdr3_nt: TGTGCCAGCAGCTTCAACGTCGGGGGGCCCAATGAGCAGTTCTTC; cdr3_aa: CASSFNVGGPNEQFF
clone_size: .; d_call: .; v_call: TRBV29-1; j_call: TRBJ1-1; cdr3_nt: TGCAGCGCCTCGACCGGACACCTGCTTACTGAAGCTTTCTTT; cdr3_aa: CSASTGHLLTEAFF
clone_size: .; d_call: .; v_call: TRBV15; j_call: TRBJ2-7; cdr3_nt: TGTGCCACCAGCAGAGGCGGCACCTCCTACGAGCAGTACTTC; cdr3_aa: CATSRGGTSYEQYF
clone_size: .; d_call: TRBD1; v_call: TRBV12-5; j_call: TRBJ1-5; cdr3_nt: TGTGCTAGTGGTTTGGGGCCGCAGGGGGGTGGAGAGCAGCCCCAGCATTTT; cdr3_aa: CASGLGPQGGGEQPQHF
clone_size: few; d_call: .; v_call: TRBV5-1; j_call: TRBJ2-2; cdr3_nt: TGCGCCAGCAGCAGTAGCGTACGACACATGACGAACACCGGGGAGCTGTTTTTT; cdr3_aa: CASSSSVRHMTNTGELFF
clone_size: .; d_call: .; v_call: TRBV29-1; j_call: TRBJ1-1; cdr3_nt: TGCAGCGTTGATCCCTTCAGGGACACTGAAGCTTTCTTT; cdr3_aa: CSVDPFRDTEAFF
clone_size: .; d_call: TRBD1; v_call: TRBV28; j_call: TRBJ1-5; cdr3_nt: TGTGCCAGCAGCAAGACAGGGGGCTGGGTCAATCAGCCCCAGCATTTT; cdr3_aa: CASSKTGGWVNQPQHF
clone_size: once; d_call: TRBD2; v_call: TRBV7-9; j_call: TRBJ2-3; cdr3_nt: TGTGCCAGCAGCTTAGGAACGACTAGCGGAAGCACAGATACGCAGTATTTT; cdr3_aa: CASSLGTTSGSTDTQYF
clone_size: .; d_call: .; v_call: TRBV2; j_call: TRBJ1-4; cdr3_nt: TGTGCCAGCATCGAAGAAGGTGGGGCTACTAATGAAAAACTGTTTTTT; cdr3_aa: CASIEEGGATNEKLFF
clone_size: .; d_call: .; v_call: TRBV4-1; j_call: TRBJ2-2; cdr3_nt: TGCGCCAGCAGCGGTGGACTCGTTGGCACCGGGGAGCTGTTTTTT; cdr3_aa: CASSGGLVGTGELFF
clone_size: .; d_call: TRBD1; v_call: TRBV6-1; j_call: TRBJ2-1; cdr3_nt: TGTGCCAGCAGTGAAGCTTGGGGACAGGGGCGTCCTGAGCAGTTCTTC; cdr3_aa: CASSEAWGQGRPEQFF
clone_size: once; d_call: .; v_call: TRBV6-4; j_call: TRBJ1-2; cdr3_nt: TGTGCCAGCAGTGAAGAGGAGGGCCCTAACTATGGCTACACCTTC; cdr3_aa: CASSEEEGPNYGYTF
clone_size: .; d_call: TRBD1; v_call: TRBV5-1; j_call: TRBJ2-7; cdr3_nt: TGCGCCAGCAGTTTGACAGGGTTTAATCCCTACGAGCAGTACTTC; cdr3_aa: CASSLTGFNPYEQYF
clone_size: .; d_call: .; v_call: TRBV29-1; j_call: TRBJ2-7; cdr3_nt: TGCAGCGTCACAGCCGGGGACTACGAGCAGTACTTC; cdr3_aa: CSVTAGDYEQYF
clone_size: .; d_call: .; v_call: TRBV24-1; j_call: TRBJ1-5; cdr3_nt: TGTGCCACCAGTCCTAGAGGCAGCAATCAGCCCCAGCATTTT; cdr3_aa: CATSPRGSNQPQHF
clone_size: .; d_call: .; v_call: TRBV5-1; j_call: TRBJ1-5; cdr3_nt: TGCGCCAGCAGCTTGGCGGGGAATCAGCCCCAGCATTTT; cdr3_aa: CASSLAGNQPQHF
clone_size: .; d_call: .; v_call: TRBV3-1/TRBV3-2; j_call: TRBJ1-1; cdr3_nt: TGTGCCAGCAGCCTAGGACAGCAACACACTGAAGCTTTCTTT; cdr3_aa: CASSLGQQHTEAFF
clone_size: .; d_call: .; v_call: TRBV9; j_call: TRBJ1-2; cdr3_nt: TGTGCCAGCAGCGTTGGAGGGGAGAACTATGGCTACACCTTC; cdr3_aa: CASSVGGENYGYTF
clone_size: .; d_call: .; v_call: TRBV7-9; j_call: TRBJ2-5; cdr3_nt: TGTGCCAGCAGCTTAGGGCCCCAGGAGACCCAGTACTTC; cdr3_aa: CASSLGPQETQYF
clone_size: .; d_call: .; v_call: TRBV11-2; j_call: TRBJ2-7; cdr3_nt: TGTGCCAGCAGCGAGGCCCCACGGGGGTACGAGCAGTACTTC; cdr3_aa: CASSEAPRGYEQYF
clone_size: .; d_call: TRBD1; v_call: TRBV27; j_call: TRBJ1-1; cdr3_nt: TGTGCCAGCACCCTGCAGGGCAGGGGGATGGCGGAAGCTTTCTTT; cdr3_aa: CASTLQGRGMAEAFF